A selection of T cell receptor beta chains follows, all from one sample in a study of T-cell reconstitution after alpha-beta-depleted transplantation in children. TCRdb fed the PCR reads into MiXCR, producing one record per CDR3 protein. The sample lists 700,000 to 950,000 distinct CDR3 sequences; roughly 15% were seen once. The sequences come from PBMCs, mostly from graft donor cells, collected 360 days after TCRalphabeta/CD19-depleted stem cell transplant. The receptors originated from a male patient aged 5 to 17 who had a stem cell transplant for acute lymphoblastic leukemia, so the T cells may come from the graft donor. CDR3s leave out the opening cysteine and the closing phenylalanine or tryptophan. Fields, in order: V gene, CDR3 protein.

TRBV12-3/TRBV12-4,TRCSSPGLASYNEQF
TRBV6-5,ASSFIQGAAGNTIY
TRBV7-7,ASSPGTSGEQY
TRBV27,ASRTSGTRTDTQY
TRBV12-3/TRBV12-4,ASSLYGNSEQF
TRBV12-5,ASDSLGSTDTQY
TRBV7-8,ASRPRGEQY
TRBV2,ASSIHREINEQF
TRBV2,ASTDEGQLNQPQH
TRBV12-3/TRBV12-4,ASSLVAREILINYGYT
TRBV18,ASSPLVTGGTNVLT
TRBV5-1,ASRPGGTGQYEQY
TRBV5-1,ASSLAGSGIPNYEQY
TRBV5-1,ASSLIPQGGQETQY
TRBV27,ASSSYLRAKKITNYGYT
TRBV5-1,ASSLASGYEQF
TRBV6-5,ASSYEAGLYNEQF
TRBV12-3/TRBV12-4,ASSYRGFTEAF
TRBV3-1,ASSQRPTGTSGRWYNEQF
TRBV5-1,ASSLTGNYNEQF
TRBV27,ASSLVGVPLVEQY
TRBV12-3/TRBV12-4,ASSWDSSGELF
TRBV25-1,ASSDPTGGRRTEAF
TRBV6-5,ASSYGRENYEQY
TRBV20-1,SARRPSQGSYEQY
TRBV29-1,SVVVGSLGQPQH
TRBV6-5,ASSYSIGGASYEQY
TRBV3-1,ASSQGRGNTDTQY
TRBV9,ASSVEGAHTGELF
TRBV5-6,ASSLPSVGDTQY
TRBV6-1,ASVTGGSTDTQY
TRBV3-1,ASSQDRRGRGNTEAF
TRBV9,ASTSSGTGELF
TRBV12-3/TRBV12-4,ASTPQGGQPQH
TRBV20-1,SASDRFTPYEQY
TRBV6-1,ASSNRDKNYGYT
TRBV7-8,ASKKGEPVPLPYEQY
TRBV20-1,SAEQGLDTEAF
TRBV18,ASSPQGTVQY
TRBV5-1,ASSLRTGTRGNEQF
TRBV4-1,ASSQGQGPLYEQY
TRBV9,ASSIDPTNTEAF
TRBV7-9,ASLPRGSSYNSPLH
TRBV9,ASGRAGNTDTQY